The clone carrying this T cell receptor (beta chain) appeared a single time. The antigen is not known. The data are from a study of long-term antiretroviral therapy in people with HIV. The assay used was immunoSEQ (version v3.0), run at survey level. Sequencing aimed to cover about 35,000-55,000 T-cell genomes per sample. The assay was immunoSEQ multiplex PCR, and TCRdb's table has in-frame clones only and misses some. This table has about 36,000 clones, about 80% appearing once. Treatment for every participant with HIV took place in the United States. Per germline, CDR1 MNHNY and CDR2 SVGAGI (reference sequence). The CDR3 runs to 14 residues. Trimming at V came to 5 bases and at J to 6 bases, leaving 4 bases not matched to a gene. Broader study findings: Narrower CDR3 length ranges marked HIV repertoires relative to controls. No data were available on ART adherence, viral resistance or therapy changes.

The receptor was isolated from a man aged 30 to 39 with HIV. This sample comprised unsorted PBMCs, obtained 3.4 years after starting antiretroviral therapy. The V call is TRBV6-6, the J call TRBJ1-5; 10 nucleotides agree with TRBD1. CDR3 nucleotide sequence: TGTGCCAGCAGTCGACAGGGGGCTAGTCAGCCCCAGCATTTT. Its protein product is CASSRQGASQPQHF.